The sequence of this TCR beta chain was determined in a study of T cell changes during pregnancy in multiple sclerosis. Produced via immunoSEQ multiplex PCR; TCRdb's table is partial and in-frame only. This table has tens of thousands of clones, about 90% appearing once. Germline loops: CDR1 MNHNS, CDR2 SASEGT. Trimming stripped 1 base from V and 8 bases from J, with 14 bases between. This CDR3 has 14 residues. This TCR was sampled from a female donor with multiple sclerosis, enrolled in a pregnancy study. This specimen consisted of CD4+ T cells from peripheral blood mononuclear cells, obtained in the second trimester of pregnancy. The J gene is TRBJ1-2, the V gene TRBV6-1, with D uncertain. CDR3 in amino acids: CASSEVRTLGGYTF. The CDR3 DNA is TGTGCCAGCAGTGAAGTCCGAACCCTGGGCGGCTACACCTTC.